Reported below is one TCR beta chain. Antigen unknown. The data originate from a study of spatial heterogeneity in lung cancer. The wider study: Sequences of the beta chain were consistently detected in greater numbers than alpha-chain sequences. Findings of the study overall: Expanded tumor TCRs that were ubiquitous appeared in blood more at resection than follow-up.

Germline CDR1 and CDR2: DFQATT and SNEGSKA (reference sequence). The V gene lost 0 bases and the J gene lost 5 bases, with 19 bases spanning the gap. CDR3 length: 16 residues. TCRdb processed the 5' RACE reads anew with MiXCR; each CDR3 protein has one entry. The table has 110,000 or so distinct CDR3 sequences, 10% to 13% seen once; the top ten hold roughly 26%. Documented time point: blood at routine non-recurrence follow-up after resection. Whole RNA from tumor, nontumor lung or frozen PBMC was sequenced unsorted. This specimen consisted of PBMCs, obtained at follow-up. This receptor was identified in a female donor with early-stage non-small cell lung cancer. The V gene is TRBV20-1, the J gene TRBJ2-5, with D maybe TRBD2 (6 bases). For the CDR3, the DNA is TGCAGTGCTAGAGACCCGACGGGGGACCCGAGGGAGACCCAGTACTTC. Residues: CSARDPTGDPRETQYF.